This T cell receptor (beta chain) was recovered during a study of T cell repertoires in cytomegalovirus infection. A word on this clonotype: Its cognate antigen is unknown.

Findings and limits, study-wide: The ex vivo response showed dominance by HLA-C-restricted CMV-specific TCR beta clonotypes.

This CDR3 has 14 amino acids. The germline V gene encodes CDR1 SEHNR and CDR2 FQNEAQ (reference sequence). Trimming took 4 bases from V and 3 from J, leaving 9 bases between them. TCRdb reanalysed the reads using MiXCR and keeps one entry per CDR3 protein. The data show nearly 650,000 distinct CDR3 sequences, approximately 24% seen once. This chain links TRBV7-9 with TRBJ2-2; D is ambiguous. The origin of this receptor is a human donor in good health (CMV status not recorded). Some clones in this sample may be carry-over from other donors' samples. The sequenced sample was CD8+ T cells from PBMCs. CDR3: CASSSGSDTGELFF. CDR3 DNA sequence: TGTGCCAGCAGCTCCGGGTCGGACACCGGGGAGCTGTTTTTT. Full variable domain (rest looked up from reference TRBV7-9 and TRBJ2-2): DTGVSQNPRHKITKRGQNVTFRCDPISEHNRLYWYRQTLGQGPEFLTYFQNEAQLEKSRLLSDRFSAERPKGSFSTLEIQRTEQGDSAMYLCASSSGSDTGELFFGEGSRLTVL.